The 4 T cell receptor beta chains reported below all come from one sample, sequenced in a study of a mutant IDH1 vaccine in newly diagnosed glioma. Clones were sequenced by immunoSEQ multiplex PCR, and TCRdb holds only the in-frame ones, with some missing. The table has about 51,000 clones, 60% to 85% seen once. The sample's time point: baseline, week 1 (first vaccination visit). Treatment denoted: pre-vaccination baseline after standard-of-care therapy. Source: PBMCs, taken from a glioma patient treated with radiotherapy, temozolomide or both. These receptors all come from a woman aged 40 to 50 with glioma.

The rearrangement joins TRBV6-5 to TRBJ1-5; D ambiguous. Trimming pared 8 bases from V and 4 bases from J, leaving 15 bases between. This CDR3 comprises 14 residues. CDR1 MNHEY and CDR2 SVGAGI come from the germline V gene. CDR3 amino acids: CASAISGRNQPQHF. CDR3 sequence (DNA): TGTGCCAGCGCAATCAGCGGAAGGAATCAGCCCCAGCATTTT.

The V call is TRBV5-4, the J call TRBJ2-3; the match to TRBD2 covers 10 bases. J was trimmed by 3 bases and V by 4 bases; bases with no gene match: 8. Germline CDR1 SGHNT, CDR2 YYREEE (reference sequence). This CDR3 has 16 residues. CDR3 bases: TGTGCCAGCAGCAGACTGCCGGGACTAGCGACAGATACGCAGTATTTT. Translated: CASSRLPGLATDTQYF.

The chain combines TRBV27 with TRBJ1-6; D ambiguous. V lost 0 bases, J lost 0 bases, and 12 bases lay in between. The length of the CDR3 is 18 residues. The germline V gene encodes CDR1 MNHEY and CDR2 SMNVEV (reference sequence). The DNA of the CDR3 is TGTGCCAGCAGTTTATCGGGTGGCCCGAGCTCCTATAATTCACCCCTCCACTTT. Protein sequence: CASSLSGGPSSYNSPLHF.

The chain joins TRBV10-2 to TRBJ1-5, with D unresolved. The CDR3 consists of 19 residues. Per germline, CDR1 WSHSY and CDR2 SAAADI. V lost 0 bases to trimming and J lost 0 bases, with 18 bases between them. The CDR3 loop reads CASSESPAYFENSNQPQHF. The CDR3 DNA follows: TGCGCCAGCAGTGAGTCCCCGGCCTATTTTGAAAATAGCAATCAGCCCCAGCATTTT.